Listed below are T cell receptor beta chains from one sample, sequenced in a study of CD8+ T cells in alopecia areata. The assay was immunoSEQ multiplex PCR, and TCRdb's table has in-frame clones only and misses some. The repertoire has 110,000 to 150,000 clones, roughly 52% of them found once; the top ten carry roughly 15%. The sequencing used CD8+ T cells sorted from blood, collected at week 4, from a patient treated with tofacitinib. The receptor set was obtained from a human donor with alopecia areata. The CDR3 runs from the conserved cysteine through the conserved F or W. A D gene is named only where the DNA matches it firmly. Some rows mark clone size as missing; the rest say once, few, many or name a class of expanded clone.

>NA|NA|TRBV4-1|TRBJ2-3
TGCGCCAGCAGCCAAGGGACTATATCCACAGATACGCAGTATTTT
CASSQGTISTDTQYF
>TRBD1|few|TRBV2|TRBJ2-5
TGTGCCACACAACAGGGGGCGGAGGAGACCCAGTACTTC
CATQQGAEETQYF
>NA|NA|TRBV19|TRBJ1-2
TGTGCCAGTAGTTCCCGGGCCCGGGGACATGGCTACACCTTC
CASSSRARGHGYTF
>NA|NA|TRBV29-1|TRBJ1-1
TGCAGCGTTGAAGCCGGCAGGGGCTATGGTGAAGCTTTCTTT
CSVEAGRGYGEAFF
>NA|few|TRBV6-5|TRBJ2-5
TGTGCCAGCAGACAACCGGGAGAGACCCAGTACTTC
CASRQPGETQYF
>NA|once|TRBV7-6|TRBJ1-2
TGTGCCAGCAGCTTAGACGGGGTGAATAGCTACACCTTC
CASSLDGVNSYTF
>NA|few|TRBV10-3|TRBJ2-7
TGTGCCATCAGTGAGGGACTGTCCTACGAGCAGTACTTC
CAISEGLSYEQYF
>NA|NA|TRBV9|TRBJ2-4
TGTGCCAGCAGCGTAGGCGGGGTCAAAAACATTCAGTACTTC
CASSVGGVKNIQYF
>NA|NA|TRBV27|TRBJ2-2
TGTGCCAGCAGTTTCTCACAGGGGAACACCGGGGAGCTGTTTTTT
CASSFSQGNTGELFF
>NA|NA|TRBV6-5|TRBJ1-1
TGTGCCAGCAGTCCCTCGAACACTGAAGCTTTCTTT
CASSPSNTEAFF
>NA|NA|TRBV5-6|TRBJ1-1
TGTGCCAGCAGCATTCAGAGTGAAGCTTTCTTT
CASSIQSEAFF
>NA|NA|TRBV25-1|TRBJ2-5
TGTGCCAGCAGTGAATCCAGGGCACTATACCAAGAGACCCAGTACTTC
CASSESRALYQETQYF
>TRBD1|NA|TRBV27|TRBJ2-7
TGTGCCAGCAGTCCGGGACAGGGGCTCCACGAGCAGTACTTC
CASSPGQGLHEQYF
>NA|NA|TRBV30|TRBJ2-1
TGTGCCTGGATAGATGGGGAGCAGTTCTTC
CAWIDGEQFF
>NA|NA|TRBV30|TRBJ2-2
TGTGCCTGGAGCTGGGGGAACACCGGGGAGCTGTTTTTT
CAWSWGNTGELFF
>NA|once|TRBV5-1|TRBJ2-7
TGCGCCAGCAGCACCGGTCGGCGGGGCTACGAGCAGTACTTC
CASSTGRRGYEQYF
>NA|few|TRBV11-2|TRBJ2-3
TGTGCCAGCAGCTTAGCGGGACCCCTCACAGATACGCAGTATTTT
CASSLAGPLTDTQYF
>NA|NA|TRBV19|TRBJ1-5
TGTGCCAGTAAGGCAACGGTCGGGGGCGATCAGCCCCAGCATTTT
CASKATVGGDQPQHF
>TRBD1|NA|TRBV30|TRBJ1-6
TGTGCCTGGAGTGTAAGGACAGGGGTACCACCCCTCCACTTT
CAWSVRTGVPPLHF
>NA|once|TRBV9|TRBJ2-2
TGTGCCAGCAGCGTAACTAGAGAGACCCCGAACACCGGGGAGCTGTTTTTT
CASSVTRETPNTGELFF
>NA|few|TRBV19|TRBJ1-1
TGTGCCAGCACCCCCAAGACAGGAGTAAGAACTGAAGCTTTCTTT
CASTPKTGVRTEAFF
>TRBD2|few|TRBV2|TRBJ2-3
TGTGCCATCGAGCGGGGGGGCCTGACAGATACGCAGTATTTT
CAIERGGLTDTQYF
>NA|NA|TRBV4-1|TRBJ1-2
TGCGCCAGCAGCCAAGATGGGCAGGGTAGCTATGGCTACACCTTC
CASSQDGQGSYGYTF
>NA|few|TRBV21-1|TRBJ1-5
TGTGCCAGCAGAAAGACTGACAGGGCGAATCAGCCCCAGCATTTT
CASRKTDRANQPQHF
>NA|NA|TRBV7-9|TRBJ2-2
TGTGCCAGCACCAACCGTCCCGGGGAGCTGTTTTTT
CASTNRPGELFF
>NA|few|TRBV6-5|TRBJ2-5
TGTGCCAGCAGTTTCGACGTGGGGGTGAGAGAGACCCAGTACTTC
CASSFDVGVRETQYF
>NA|NA|TRBV5-6|TRBJ1-5
TGTGCCAGCAGCGGTATTTCATATCCCAATCAGCCCCAGCATTTT
CASSGISYPNQPQHF
>TRBD2|NA|TRBV9|TRBJ2-1
TGTGCCAGCAGCGTAGCAGCGGGGATGAACAATGAGCAGTTCTTC
CASSVAAGMNNEQFF
>NA|few|TRBV4-1|TRBJ1-1
TGCGCCAGCAGCCAAGGTCAGCACCTCACTGAAGCTTTCTTT
CASSQGQHLTEAFF
>NA|NA|TRBV6-5|TRBJ1-1
TGTGCCAGCAGTCCGGGGGAGGCCACTGAAGCTTTCTTT
CASSPGEATEAFF
>TRBD1|NA|TRBV7-9|TRBJ2-3
TGTGCCAGCAGCCGCCGACAGGGGCTGGGCACAGATACGCAGTATTTT
CASSRRQGLGTDTQYF
>NA|once|TRBV4-2|TRBJ1-1
TGTGCCAGCAGCCAAGAACATGACGATGAAGCTTTCTTT
CASSQEHDDEAFF
>TRBD2|few|TRBV30|TRBJ2-3
TGTGCCTGGCAACTAGCGGGGGGGAGCACAGATACGCAGTATTTT
CAWQLAGGSTDTQYF
>NA|many|TRBV9|TRBJ1-1
TGTGCCAGCAGCGTAGGGGGCCTCCCCAACACTGAAGCTTTCTTT
CASSVGGLPNTEAFF
>NA|few|TRBV5-1|TRBJ2-1
TGCGCCAGCAGCTTGGCCGCAGCGGATGAGCAGTTCTTC
CASSLAAADEQFF
>NA|NA|TRBV4-3|TRBJ2-1
TGCGCCAGCAGCCAAGATTACTCCGACCTCTCCTACAATGAGCAGTTCTTC
CASSQDYSDLSYNEQFF
>NA|few|TRBV30|TRBJ1-1
TGTGCCTGGAGTTTTTCTAGGGGAACTGAAGCTTTCTTT
CAWSFSRGTEAFF
>TRBD1|NA|TRBV27|TRBJ1-5
TGTGCCAGCAGTTTCGGACAGGGGGGCCAGCCCCAGCATTTT
CASSFGQGGQPQHF
>TRBD1|NA|TRBV29-1|TRBJ2-1
TGCAGCGTTCCCCCGGGGACAGGGGCCTACAATGAGCAGTTCTTC
CSVPPGTGAYNEQFF